This T cell receptor beta chain was captured by sequencing in a study of blood T cell repertoires in COVID-19. The data were produced by immunoSEQ multiplex PCR, yet TCRdb's version contains in-frame clones alone and is incomplete. The sample includes 250,000 to 350,000 clones, under 90% seen only once; the top ten take 8.5% to 12%. Germline V gene data show CDR1 as MNHEY and CDR2 as SMNVEV (reference sequence). V was clipped by 6 bases and J by 0 bases, with 14 bases between them. This CDR3 contains 16 residues. The sequence derives from a woman under 30 who had recovered from COVID-19. Source material: PBMCs or T cells enriched from blood (not recorded which). The gene calls are TRBV27 and TRBJ1-4; D may be TRBD1 (5 bases). CDR3 DNA sequence: TGTGCCAGCAGCCCAGGGTTCAGCGCAACTAATGAAAAACTGTTTTTT. Translation: CASSPGFSATNEKLFF.